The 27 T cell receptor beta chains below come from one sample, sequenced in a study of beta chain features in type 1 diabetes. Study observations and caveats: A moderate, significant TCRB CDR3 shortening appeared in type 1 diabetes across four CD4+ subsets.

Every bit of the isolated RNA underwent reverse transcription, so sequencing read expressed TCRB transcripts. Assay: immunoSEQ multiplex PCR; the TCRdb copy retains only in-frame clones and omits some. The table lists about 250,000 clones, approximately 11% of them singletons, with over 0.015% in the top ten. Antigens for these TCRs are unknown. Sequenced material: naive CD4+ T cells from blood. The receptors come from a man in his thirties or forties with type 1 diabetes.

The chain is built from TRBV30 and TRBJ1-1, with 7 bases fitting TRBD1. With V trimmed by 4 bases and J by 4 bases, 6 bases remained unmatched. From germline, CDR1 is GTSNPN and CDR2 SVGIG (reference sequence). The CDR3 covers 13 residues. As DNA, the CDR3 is TGTGCCTGGAACGACAGGGCGGGCACTGAAGCTTTCTTT. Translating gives CAWNDRAGTEAFF.

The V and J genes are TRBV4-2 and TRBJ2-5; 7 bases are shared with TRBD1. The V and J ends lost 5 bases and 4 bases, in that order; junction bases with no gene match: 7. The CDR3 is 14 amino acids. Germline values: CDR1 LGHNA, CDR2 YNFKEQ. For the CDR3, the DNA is TGTGCCAGCAGCTTGGACAGGTCGGCAGAGACCCAGTACTTC. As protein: CASSLDRSAETQYF.

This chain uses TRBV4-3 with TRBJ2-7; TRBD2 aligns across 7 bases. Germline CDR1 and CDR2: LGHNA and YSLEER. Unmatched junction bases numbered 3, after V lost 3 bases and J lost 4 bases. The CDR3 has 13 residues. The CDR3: CASSQELAYEQYF. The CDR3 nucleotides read TGCGCCAGCAGCCAGGAACTAGCGTACGAGCAGTACTTC.

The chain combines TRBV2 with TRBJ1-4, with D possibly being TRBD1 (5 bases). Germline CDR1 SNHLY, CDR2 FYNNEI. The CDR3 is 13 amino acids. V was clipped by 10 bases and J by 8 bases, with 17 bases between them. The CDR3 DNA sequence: TGTGCCATCAGAGGGCAGGGTGCGGAAAAACTGTTTTTT. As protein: CAIRGQGAEKLFF.

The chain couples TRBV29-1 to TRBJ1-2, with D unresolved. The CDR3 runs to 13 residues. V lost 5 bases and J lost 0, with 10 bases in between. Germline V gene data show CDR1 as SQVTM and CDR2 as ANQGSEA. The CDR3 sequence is CSVSGRANYGYTF. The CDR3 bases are TGCAGCGTTTCTGGGAGGGCTAACTATGGCTACACCTTC.

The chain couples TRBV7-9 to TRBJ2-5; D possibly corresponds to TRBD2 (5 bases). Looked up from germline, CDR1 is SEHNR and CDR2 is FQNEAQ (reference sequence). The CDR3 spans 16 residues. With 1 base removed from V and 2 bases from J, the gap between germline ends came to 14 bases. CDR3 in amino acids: CASSLGRRVSQETQYF. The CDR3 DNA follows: TGTGCCAGCAGCTTAGGGAGGCGGGTCAGTCAAGAGACCCAGTACTTC.

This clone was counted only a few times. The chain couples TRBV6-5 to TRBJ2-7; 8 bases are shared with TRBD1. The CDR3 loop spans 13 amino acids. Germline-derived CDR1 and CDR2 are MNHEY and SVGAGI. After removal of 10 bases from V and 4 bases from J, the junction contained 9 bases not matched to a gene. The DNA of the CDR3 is TGTGCCACCGTGGACAGGGTCGGTTACGAGCAGTACTTC. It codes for CATVDRVGYEQYF.

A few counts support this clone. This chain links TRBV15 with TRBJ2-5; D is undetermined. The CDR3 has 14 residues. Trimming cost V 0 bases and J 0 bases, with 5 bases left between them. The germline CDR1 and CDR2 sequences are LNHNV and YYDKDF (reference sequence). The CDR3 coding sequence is TGTGCCACCAGCAGAGATTCGTACCAAGAGACCCAGTACTTC. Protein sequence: CATSRDSYQETQYF. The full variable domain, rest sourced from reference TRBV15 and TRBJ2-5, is DAMVIQNPRYQVTQFGKPVTLSCSQTLNHNVMYWYQQKSSQAPKLLFHYYDKDFNNEADTPDNFQSRRPNTSFCFLDIRSPGLGDTAMYLCATSRDSYQETQYFGPGTRLLVL.

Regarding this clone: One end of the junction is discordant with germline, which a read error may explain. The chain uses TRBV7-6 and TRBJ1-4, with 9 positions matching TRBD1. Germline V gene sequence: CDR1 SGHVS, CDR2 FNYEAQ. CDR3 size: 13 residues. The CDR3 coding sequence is TGCCCACCATACCGGGACAGGGATGGCAAACTGTTTTTT. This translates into CPPYRDRDGKLFF.

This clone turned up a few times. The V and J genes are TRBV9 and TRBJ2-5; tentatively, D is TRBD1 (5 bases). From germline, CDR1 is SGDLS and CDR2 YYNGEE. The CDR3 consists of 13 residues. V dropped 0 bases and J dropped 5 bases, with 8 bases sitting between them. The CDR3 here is CASSVVGVETQYF. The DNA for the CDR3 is TGTGCCAGCAGCGTAGTAGGGGTGGAGACCCAGTACTTC.

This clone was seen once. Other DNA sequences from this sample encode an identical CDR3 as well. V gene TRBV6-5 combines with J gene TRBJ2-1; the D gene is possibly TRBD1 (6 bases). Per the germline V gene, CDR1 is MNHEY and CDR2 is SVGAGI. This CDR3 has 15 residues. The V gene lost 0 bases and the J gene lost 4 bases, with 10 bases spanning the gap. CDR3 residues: CASSYSGQGYNEQFF. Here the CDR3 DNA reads TGTGCCAGCAGTTACTCTGGCCAGGGGTACAATGAGCAGTTCTTC.

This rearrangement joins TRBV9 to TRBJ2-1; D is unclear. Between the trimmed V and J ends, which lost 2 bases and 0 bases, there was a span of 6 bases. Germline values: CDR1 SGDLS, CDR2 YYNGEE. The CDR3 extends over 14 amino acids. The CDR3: CASSVADSYNEQFF. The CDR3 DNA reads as TGTGCCAGCAGCGTTGCGGACTCCTACAATGAGCAGTTCTTC.

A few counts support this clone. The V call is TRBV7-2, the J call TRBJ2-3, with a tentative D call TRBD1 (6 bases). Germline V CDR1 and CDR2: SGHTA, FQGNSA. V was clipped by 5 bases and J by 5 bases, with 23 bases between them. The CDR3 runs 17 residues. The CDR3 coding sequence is TGTGCCAGCAGCATAACACCTGCCAGGGGCTATGGAGATACGCAGTATTTT. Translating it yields CASSITPARGYGDTQYF.

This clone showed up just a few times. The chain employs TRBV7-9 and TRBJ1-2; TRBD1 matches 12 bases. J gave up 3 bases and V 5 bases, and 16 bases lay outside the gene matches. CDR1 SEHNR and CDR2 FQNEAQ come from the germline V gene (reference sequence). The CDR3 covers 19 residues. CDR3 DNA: TGTGCCAGCAGCCCTGGGCCTGGGACAGGGGGCGCCGAGGACTATGGCTACACCTTC. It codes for CASSPGPGTGGAEDYGYTF. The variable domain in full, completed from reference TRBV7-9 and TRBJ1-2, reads DTGVSQNPRHKITKRGQNVTFRCDPISEHNRLYWYRQTLGQGPEFLTYFQNEAQLEKSRLLSDRFSAERPKGSFSTLEIQRTEQGDSAMYLCASSPGPGTGGAEDYGYTFGSGTRLTVV.

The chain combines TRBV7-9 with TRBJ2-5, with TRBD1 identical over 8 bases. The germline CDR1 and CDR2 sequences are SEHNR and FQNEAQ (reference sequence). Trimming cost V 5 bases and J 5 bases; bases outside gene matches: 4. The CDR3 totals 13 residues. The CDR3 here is CASSAGGRETQYF. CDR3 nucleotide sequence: TGTGCCAGCAGCGCAGGGGGCAGGGAGACCCAGTACTTC.

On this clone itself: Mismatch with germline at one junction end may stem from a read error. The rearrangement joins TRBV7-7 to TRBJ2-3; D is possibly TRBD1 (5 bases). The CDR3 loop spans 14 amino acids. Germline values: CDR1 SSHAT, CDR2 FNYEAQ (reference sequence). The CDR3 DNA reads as TGTGCTAGCAGCTCCAGGGTCTCCGGAGATACGCAGTATTTT. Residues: CASSSRVSGDTQYF.

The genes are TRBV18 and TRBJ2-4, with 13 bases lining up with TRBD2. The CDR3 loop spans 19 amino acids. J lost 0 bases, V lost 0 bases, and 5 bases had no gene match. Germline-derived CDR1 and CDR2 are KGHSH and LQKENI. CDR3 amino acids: CASSPPLGLAGLAKNIQYF. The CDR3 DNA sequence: TGTGCCAGCTCACCACCGTTGGGACTAGCGGGGCTAGCCAAAAACATTCAGTACTTC.

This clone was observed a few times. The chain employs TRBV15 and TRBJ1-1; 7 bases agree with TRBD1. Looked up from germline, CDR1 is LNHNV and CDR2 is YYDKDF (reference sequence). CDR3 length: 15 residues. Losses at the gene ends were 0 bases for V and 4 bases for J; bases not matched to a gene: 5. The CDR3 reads CATSRDPGTVTEAFF. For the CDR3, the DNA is TGTGCCACCAGCAGAGATCCCGGGACAGTCACTGAAGCTTTCTTT.

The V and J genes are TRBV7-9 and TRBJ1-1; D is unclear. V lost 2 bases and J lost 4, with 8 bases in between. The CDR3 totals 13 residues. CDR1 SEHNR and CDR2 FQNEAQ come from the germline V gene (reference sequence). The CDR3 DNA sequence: TGTGCCAGCAGCTTATGGGAGGGCACTGAAGCTTTCTTT. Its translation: CASSLWEGTEAFF.

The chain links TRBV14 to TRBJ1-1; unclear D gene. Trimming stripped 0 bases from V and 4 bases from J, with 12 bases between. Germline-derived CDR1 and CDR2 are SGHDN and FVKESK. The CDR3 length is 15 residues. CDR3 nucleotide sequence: TGTGCCAGCAGCCAAGACTCCTTACAGTTCACTGAAGCTTTCTTT. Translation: CASSQDSLQFTEAFF.

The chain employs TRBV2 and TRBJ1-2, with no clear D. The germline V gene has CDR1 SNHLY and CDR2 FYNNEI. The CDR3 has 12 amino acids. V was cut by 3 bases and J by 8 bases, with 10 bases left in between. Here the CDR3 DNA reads TGTGCCAGCAGTGATTGGCGGTTCGGCTACACCTTC. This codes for CASSDWRFGYTF.

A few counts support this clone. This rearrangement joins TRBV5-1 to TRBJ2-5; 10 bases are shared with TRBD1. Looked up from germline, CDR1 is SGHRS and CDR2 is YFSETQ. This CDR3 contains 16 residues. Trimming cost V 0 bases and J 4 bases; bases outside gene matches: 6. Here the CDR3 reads CASSLGDRGRRETQYF. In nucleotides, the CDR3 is TGCGCCAGCAGCTTGGGGGACAGGGGCCGAAGAGAGACCCAGTACTTC.

The CDR3 sequence is CASSESTGIYGYTF. The DNA for the CDR3 is TGTGCCAGCAGTGAATCCACAGGGATCTATGGCTACACCTTC. The chain uses TRBV25-1 and TRBJ1-2, with D possibly matching TRBD1 (6 bases). Trimming cost V 1 base and J 4 bases, with 10 bases left between them. Germline CDR1 reads MGHDK; CDR2 reads SYGVNS. This CDR3 spans 14 amino acids.

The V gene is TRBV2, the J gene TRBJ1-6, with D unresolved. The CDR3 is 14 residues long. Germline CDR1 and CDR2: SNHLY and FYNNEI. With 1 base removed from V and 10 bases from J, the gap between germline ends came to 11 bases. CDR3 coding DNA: TGTGCCAGCAGTGAAGTTACAGTCAGATCACCCCTCCACTTT. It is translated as CASSEVTVRSPLHF.

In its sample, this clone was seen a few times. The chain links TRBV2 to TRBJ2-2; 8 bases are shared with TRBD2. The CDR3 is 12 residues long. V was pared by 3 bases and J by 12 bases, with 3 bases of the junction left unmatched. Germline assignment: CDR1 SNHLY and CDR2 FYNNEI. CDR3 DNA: TGTGCCAGCAGTGACCAGCGGGGGCAGCTGTTTTTT. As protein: CASSDQRGQLFF.

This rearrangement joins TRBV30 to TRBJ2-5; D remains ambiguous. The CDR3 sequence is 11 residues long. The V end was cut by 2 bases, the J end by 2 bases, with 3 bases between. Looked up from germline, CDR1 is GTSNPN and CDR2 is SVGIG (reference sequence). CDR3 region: CAWSTQETQYF. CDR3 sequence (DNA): TGTGCCTGGAGTACTCAAGAGACCCAGTACTTC. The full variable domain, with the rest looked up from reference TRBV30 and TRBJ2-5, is SQTIHQWPATLVQPVGSPLSLECTVEGTSNPNLYWYRQAAGRGLQLLFYSVGIGQISSEVPQNLSASRPQDRQFILSSKKLLLSDSGFYLCAWSTQETQYFGPGTRLLVL.

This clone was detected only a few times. The CDR3: CASRQTGAGEKLFF. CDR3 nucleotides: TGTGCCAGCAGGCAGACAGGGGCTGGTGAAAAACTGTTTTTT. The chain joins TRBV2 to TRBJ1-4; 8 nucleotides line up with TRBD1. The CDR3 is 14 amino acids. Losses at the gene ends were 6 bases for V and 7 bases for J; bases not matched to a gene: 7. The germline V gene encodes CDR1 SNHLY and CDR2 FYNNEI.